These 27 T cell receptor beta chains were sequenced from one sample in a study of cytomegalovirus exposure and HLA in healthy donors. The PCR used 60 Vbeta and 13 Jbeta primers. Assay: immunoSEQ multiplex PCR; the TCRdb copy retains only in-frame clones and omits some. The data hold about 190,000 clones, with around 75% observed a single time. Material: PBMCs. These receptor sequences come from a woman in her 30s in good health and CMV-seropositive.

The chain links TRBV27 to TRBJ2-1; 9 bases fit TRBD2. With V trimmed by 4 bases and J by 10 bases, 8 bases remained unmatched. Germline loops: CDR1 MNHEY, CDR2 SMNVEV (reference sequence). The CDR3 sequence is 14 residues long. The CDR3 here is CASSSAGGPGEQFF. In nucleotides, the CDR3 is TGTGCCAGCAGTTCCGCGGGAGGGCCGGGCGAGCAGTTCTTC.

The V gene is TRBV6-1, the J gene TRBJ2-5; the D gene is possibly TRBD1 (6 bases). Germline assignment: CDR1 MNHNS and CDR2 SASEGT. CDR3 length: 14 amino acids. V gave up 5 bases and J gave up 0 bases, with 10 bases separating them. The CDR3 region is CASSRGSYQETQYF. The CDR3 DNA reads TGTGCCAGCAGTAGGGGGTCCTACCAAGAGACCCAGTACTTC.

The CDR3 loop reads CASSRPHRQGPSLYEQYF. CDR3 bases: TGTGCCAGCAGCCGCCCCCACAGACAGGGTCCCTCGCTCTACGAGCAGTACTTC. The chain uses TRBV7-8 and TRBJ2-7, with 7 positions matching TRBD1. The CDR3 contains 18 residues. With V trimmed by 5 bases and J by 3 bases, 19 bases remained unmatched. Germline CDR1 reads SGHVS; CDR2 reads FQNEAQ.

This clone was seen more than once but under ten times. V gene TRBV5-4 combines with J gene TRBJ1-2; the D is unclear. Germline values: CDR1 SGHNT, CDR2 YYREEE (reference sequence). V gave up 0 bases and J gave up 2 bases, with 5 bases separating them. The CDR3 is made up of 13 amino acids. In DNA form, the CDR3 reads TGTGCCAGCAGCTTGGAACTAAACTATGGCTACACCTTC. This translates into CASSLELNYGYTF.

CDR3 region: CASSLRDRSDSPLHF. DNA of the CDR3: TGTGCCAGCAGCCTACGGGACAGGAGCGATTCACCCCTCCACTTT. The J gene is TRBJ1-6, the V gene TRBV7-9; TRBD1 agrees at 8 bases. Germline V gene data show CDR1 as SEHNR and CDR2 as FQNEAQ (reference sequence). The length of the CDR3 is 15 residues. The V and J ends lost 5 bases and 8 bases, in that order; junction bases with no gene match: 8.

The V and J genes are TRBV7-9 and TRBJ1-2; D gene unclear. Trimming removed 5 bases from V and 2 bases from J, with 12 bases in between. This CDR3 spans 14 amino acids. CDR1 SEHNR and CDR2 FQNEAQ come from the germline V gene (reference sequence). In DNA form, the CDR3 reads TGTGCCAGCAGCATCACAACAACGAACTATGGCTACACCTTC. It encodes CASSITTTNYGYTF.

This rearrangement joins TRBV2 to TRBJ2-1, with TRBD2 matching over 14 bases. Germline values: CDR1 SNHLY, CDR2 FYNNEI. Unmatched junction bases numbered 9, after V lost 2 bases and J lost 12 bases. This CDR3 spans 16 amino acids. The CDR3 here is CASSESSWGLAGVQFF. The CDR3, as DNA: TGTGCCAGCAGTGAATCCTCGTGGGGACTAGCGGGAGTGCAGTTCTTC.

The chain recombines TRBV6-5 with TRBJ2-7; tentative D call: TRBD2 (6 bases). The CDR3 length is 13 residues. CDR1 MNHEY and CDR2 SVGAGI come from the germline V gene. Trimming left V 2 bases short and J 6 bases short, with 11 bases between. The DNA for the CDR3 is TGTGCCAGCAGTTACACTAGCTCGGGCGAGCAGTACTTC. Translating it yields CASSYTSSGEQYF.

This clone occurred a few times. V and J are TRBV4-2 and TRBJ2-1, with TRBD2 matching over 8 bases. V gave up 1 base and J gave up 9 bases; unmatched junction bases: 11. This CDR3 spans 16 amino acids. CDR1 is LGHNA, CDR2 YNFKEQ, per germline. The CDR3 DNA reads TGTGCCAGCAGCCAAGTCACGGGAGGGCCAAGCCGTGAGCAGTTCTTC. Its translation is CASSQVTGGPSREQFF.

J is TRBJ1-5 and V is TRBV4-1; the D gene is possibly TRBD1 (6 bases). The CDR3 consists of 15 residues. The germline CDR1 and CDR2 sequences are MGHRA and YSYEKL. Deletions cut 4 bases from V and 7 bases from J, with 17 bases between. CDR3 sequence: CASSRDVTGMQPQHF. CDR3 coding DNA: TGCGCCAGCAGCCGAGACGTTACAGGGATGCAGCCCCAGCATTTT.

J is TRBJ1-1 and V is TRBV29-1; maybe TRBD1 (6 bases). V lost 8 bases, J lost 1 base, and 14 bases lay in between. The CDR3 consists of 13 residues. CDR1 and CDR2 from the germline V gene are SQVTM and ANQGSEA. The CDR3 DNA reads TGCAGCACATCCGGGACACCGAACACTGAAGCTTTCTTT. Translated, it gives CSTSGTPNTEAFF.

The rearrangement links TRBV7-9 to TRBJ2-3; TRBD2 matches 7 bases. This CDR3 has 15 amino acids. The junction had 5 bases not matched to a gene; V was cut back by 5 bases and J by 0 bases. Per germline, CDR1 SEHNR and CDR2 FQNEAQ (reference sequence). In DNA, the CDR3 is TGTGCCAGCAGCACGGGACTAACTAGCACAGATACGCAGTATTTT. It translates to CASSTGLTSTDTQYF.

The chain recombines TRBV9 with TRBJ2-1, with 8 bases identical to TRBD2. The J segment lost 0 bases and the V segment lost 4 bases, leaving 6 bases of the junction unmatched. The CDR3 is made up of 16 amino acids. Germline-derived CDR1 and CDR2 are SGDLS and YYNGEE. DNA of the CDR3: TGTGCCAGCAGCCTTACCGGGGGGGCCTCCTACAATGAGCAGTTCTTC. Translated: CASSLTGGASYNEQFF.

This clone showed up many times. The chain uses TRBV27 and TRBJ2-1, with D maybe TRBD1 (5 bases). CDR3 length equals 13 residues. Per germline, CDR1 MNHEY and CDR2 SMNVEV (reference sequence). With 3 bases removed from V and 8 bases from J, the gap between germline ends came to 11 bases. CDR3: CASSLITGYEQFF. CDR3 nucleotide sequence: TGTGCCAGCAGTTTGATTACAGGCTATGAGCAGTTCTTC.

The chain combines TRBV20-1 with TRBJ2-5; the D gene is possibly TRBD2 (5 bases). The V end was cut by 7 bases, the J end by 10 bases, with 16 bases between. Germline CDR1 is DFQATT and CDR2 is SNEGSKA (reference sequence). This CDR3 region has 11 residues. The CDR3 reads CSVWAPGYQYF. As DNA, the CDR3 is TGCAGTGTGTGGGCCCCGGGGTACCAGTACTTC.

The chain is built from TRBV15 and TRBJ1-1; TRBD1 might be the D (6 bases). Trimming removed 9 bases from V and 1 base from J, with 12 bases in between. Germline loops: CDR1 LNHNV, CDR2 YYDKDF (reference sequence). This CDR3 region has 13 residues. The CDR3 protein is CATRLQGNTEAFF. The CDR3 region has the DNA TGTGCCACAAGACTACAGGGGAACACTGAAGCTTTCTTT.

The CDR3 region is CATSRERLREETQYF. In DNA, the CDR3 is TGTGCCACCAGCAGAGAGAGACTTCGCGAAGAGACCCAGTACTTC. The chain uses TRBV15 and TRBJ2-5; D call uncertain. Trimming took off 0 bases at V and 3 bases at J, with 11 bases between the two ends. CDR3 length: 15 residues. Germline CDR1 reads LNHNV; CDR2 reads YYDKDF (reference sequence).

J is TRBJ1-1 and V is TRBV9; D gene uncertain. Germline V gene sequence: CDR1 SGDLS, CDR2 YYNGEE. The V gene lost 0 bases and the J gene lost 3 bases, with 6 bases spanning the gap. The CDR3 contains 13 residues. CDR3 sequence (DNA): TGTGCCAGCAGCGTAGACATTTACACTGAAGCTTTCTTT. Amino acids: CASSVDIYTEAFF.

The chain recombines TRBV7-9 with TRBJ2-1; 11 nucleotides line up with TRBD2. Looked up from germline, CDR1 is SEHNR and CDR2 is FQNEAQ (reference sequence). The CDR3 runs to 15 residues. V lost 5 bases to trimming and J lost 2 bases; unmatched junction nucleotides: 2. The CDR3, as DNA: TGTGCCAGCAGCACTAGCGGGGGAACCTACAATGAGCAGTTCTTC. This codes for CASSTSGGTYNEQFF.

As concerns this clone: The junction departs from the called germline gene at one end, perhaps through a read error. The rearrangement uses TRBV29-1 and TRBJ2-3; D gene uncertain. CDR1 and CDR2 (germline): SQVTM, ANQGSEA. The CDR3 length is 10 residues. CDR3 amino acids: CSVEGQSPWF. For the CDR3, the DNA is TGCAGCGTTGAAGGTCAGTCTCCTTGGTTT.

The chain is built from TRBV2 and TRBJ1-1; TRBD1 matches 10 bases. In germline, CDR1 is SNHLY, CDR2 FYNNEI. The CDR3 loop spans 14 amino acids. Trimming took 6 bases from V and 5 from J; bases not matched to a gene: 6. CDR3 nucleotides: TGTGCCAGCAGGGGGACAGGGGCTGTAACTGAAGCTTTCTTT. It specifies CASRGTGAVTEAFF.

V is TRBV7-3 and J is TRBJ2-2; 7 positions match TRBD2. J gave up 0 bases and V 1 base, and 23 bases lay outside the gene matches. CDR1 is SGHTA and CDR2 is FQGTGA in the germline V gene. This CDR3 is 23 amino acids long. The CDR3 is CASSLNPSPGRRGSYANTGELFF. The DNA of the CDR3 is TGTGCCAGCAGCTTAAATCCCTCCCCCGGACGGCGGGGGTCCTACGCGAACACCGGGGAGCTGTTTTTT.

V is TRBV6-6 and J is TRBJ2-2; maybe TRBD1 (6 bases). V lost 6 bases, J lost 3 bases, and 8 bases lay in between. The length of the CDR3 is 13 residues. CDR1 is MNHNY, CDR2 SVGAGI, per germline (reference sequence). The CDR3 sequence is CASRQGYTGELFF. Here the CDR3 DNA reads TGTGCCAGCAGACAGGGATACACCGGGGAGCTGTTTTTT.

This sequence joins TRBV6-5 and TRBJ2-1; TRBD1 matches at 8 bases. V was clipped by 7 bases and J by 1 base; unmatched bases: 6. Germline loops: CDR1 MNHEY, CDR2 SVGAGI. The CDR3 totals 15 residues. CDR3 nucleotides: TGTGCCAGCATCGCTGACAGGGGATCCTACAATGAGCAGTTCTTC. Its protein product is CASIADRGSYNEQFF.

The rearrangement links TRBV7-9 to TRBJ2-7; D is unresolved. The CDR3 runs 14 residues. From germline, CDR1 is SEHNR and CDR2 FQNEAQ (reference sequence). Trimming stripped 3 bases from V and 0 bases from J, with 9 bases between. The DNA of the CDR3 is TGTGCCAGCAGCTTCGGCACAGCCTCCTACGAGCAGTACTTC. Residues: CASSFGTASYEQYF. Looking up the rest from reference TRBV7-9 and TRBJ2-7 gives the full variable domain: DTGVSQNPRHKITKRGQNVTFRCDPISEHNRLYWYRQTLGQGPEFLTYFQNEAQLEKSRLLSDRFSAERPKGSFSTLEIQRTEQGDSAMYLCASSFGTASYEQYFGPGTRLTVT.

There are a few counts of this clone. The chain couples TRBV6-5 to TRBJ2-6, with D tentatively TRBD1 (6 bases). The CDR3 contains 15 residues. V was cut by 10 bases and J by 4 bases, with 17 bases left in between. Germline V CDR1 and CDR2: MNHEY, SVGAGI. CDR3 nucleotide sequence: TGTGCCACCGGGCGCTCAGGGGTCGGGGCCAACGTCCTGACTTTC. It codes for CATGRSGVGANVLTF.

The chain has TRBV7-9 and TRBJ1-1; weak D call: TRBD1 (5 bases). CDR1 is SEHNR, CDR2 FQNEAQ, per germline (reference sequence). The germline V and J ends were trimmed by 7 bases and 1 base, with 10 bases remaining between them. The CDR3 is made up of 13 amino acids. In DNA form, the CDR3 reads TGTGCCAGCACGCGGACACAGAACACTGAAGCTTTCTTT. It yields the protein CASTRTQNTEAFF.